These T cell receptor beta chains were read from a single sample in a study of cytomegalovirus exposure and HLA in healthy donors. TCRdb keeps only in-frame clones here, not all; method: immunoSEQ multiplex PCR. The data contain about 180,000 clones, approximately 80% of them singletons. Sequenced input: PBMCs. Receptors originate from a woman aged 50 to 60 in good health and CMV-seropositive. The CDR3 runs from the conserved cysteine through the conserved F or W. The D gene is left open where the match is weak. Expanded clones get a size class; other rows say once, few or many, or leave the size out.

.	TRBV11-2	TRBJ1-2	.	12	CASSLQGYGYTF	TGTGCCAGCAGCTTACAGGGATACGGCTACACCTTC
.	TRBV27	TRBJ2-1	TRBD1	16	CASTGPWEQGNNEQFF	TGTGCCAGCACTGGACCTTGGGAACAGGGGAACAATGAGCAGTTCTTC
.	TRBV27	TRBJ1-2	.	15	CASSLGQTLLYGYTF	TGTGCCAGCAGTTTAGGACAGACTCTACTCTATGGCTACACCTTC
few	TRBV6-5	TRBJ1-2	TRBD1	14	CASSSSGGSYGYTF	TGTGCCAGCAGTTCCTCAGGGGGAAGTTATGGCTACACCTTC
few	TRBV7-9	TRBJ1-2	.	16	CASTGGGGNLNYGYTF	TGTGCCAGCACTGGCGGGGGGGGCAATCTCAACTATGGCTACACCTTC
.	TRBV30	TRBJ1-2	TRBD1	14	CAWSSGTGGGGYTF	TGTGCCTGGAGCTCCGGGACAGGGGGCGGTGGCTACACCTTC
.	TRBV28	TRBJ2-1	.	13	CASSLSEANEQFF	TGTGCCAGCAGTTTAAGCGAGGCCAATGAGCAGTTCTTC
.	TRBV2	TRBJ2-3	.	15	CASSEATPSTDTQYF	TGTGCCAGCAGTGAAGCAACACCTAGCACAGATACGCAGTATTTT
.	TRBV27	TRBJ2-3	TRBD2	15	CASRGLAGGTDTQYF	TGTGCCAGCAGAGGACTAGCGGGGGGCACAGATACGCAGTATTTT
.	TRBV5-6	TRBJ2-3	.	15	CASSLTSWRVDTQYF	TGTGCCAGCAGCTTGACTAGCTGGCGGGTAGATACGCAGTATTTT
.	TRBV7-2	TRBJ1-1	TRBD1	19	CASSLRKRGQLDPNTEAFF	TGTGCCAGCAGCTTACGTAAAAGGGGGCAGCTCGACCCGAACACTGAAGCTTTCTTT
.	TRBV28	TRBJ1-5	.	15	CASSRGGRGDQPQHF	TGTGCCAGCAGTCGCGGGGGCAGGGGAGATCAGCCCCAGCATTTT
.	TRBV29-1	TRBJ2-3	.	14	CSVEPGYLGDTQYF	TGCAGCGTCGAACCCGGGTATTTGGGAGATACGCAGTATTTT
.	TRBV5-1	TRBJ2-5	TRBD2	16	CASSPPSGGAGETQYF	TGCGCCAGCAGCCCCCCTAGCGGGGGGGCCGGAGAGACCCAGTACTTC
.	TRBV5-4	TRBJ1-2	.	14	CASSSGQSVYGYTF	TGTGCCAGCAGCTCAGGACAGTCTGTCTATGGCTACACCTTC
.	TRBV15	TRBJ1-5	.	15	CATSRGGGVGQPQHF	TGTGCCACCAGCAGAGGCGGAGGGGTAGGTCAGCCCCAGCATTTT
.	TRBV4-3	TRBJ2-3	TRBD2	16	CASSQAGTSKTDTQYF	TGCGCCAGCAGCCAGGCCGGGACTAGCAAAACAGATACGCAGTATTTT
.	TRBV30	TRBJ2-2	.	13	CAWSVGGTGELFF	TGTGCCTGGAGTGTGGGGGGCACCGGGGAGCTGTTTTTT
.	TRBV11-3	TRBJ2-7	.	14	CASSTRREGGEQYF	TGTGCCAGCAGCACCCGACGCGAAGGGGGCGAGCAGTACTTC
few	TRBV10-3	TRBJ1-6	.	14	CAISEQGNNSPLHF	TGTGCCATCAGTGAGCAGGGGAATAATTCACCCCTCCACTTT
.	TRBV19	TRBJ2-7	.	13	CASSTRARDEQYF	TGTGCCAGTAGTACCAGGGCAAGGGACGAGCAGTACTTC
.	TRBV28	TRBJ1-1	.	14	CASSPQGPRTEAFF	TGTGCCAGCAGTCCCCAGGGGCCCAGGACTGAAGCTTTCTTT
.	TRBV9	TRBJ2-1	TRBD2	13	CASSGGAGVEQFF	TGTGCCAGCAGCGGGGGAGCGGGAGTTGAGCAGTTCTTC
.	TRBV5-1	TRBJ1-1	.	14	CASSFLQGNTEAFF	TGCGCCAGCAGCTTCTTACAGGGGAACACTGAAGCTTTCTTT
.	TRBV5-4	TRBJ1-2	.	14	CASSKGGGSYGYTF	TGTGCCAGCAGCAAGGGTGGGGGGTCCTATGGCTACACCTTC
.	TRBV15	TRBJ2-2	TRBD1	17	CATSGGRTGGRSGELFF	TGTGCCACCAGCGGGGGGAGGACAGGGGGTCGTTCCGGGGAGCTGTTTTTT
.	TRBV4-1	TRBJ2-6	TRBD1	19	CASSPISGQGGSGANVLTF	TGCGCCAGCAGCCCCATATCAGGACAGGGTGGGTCTGGGGCCAACGTCCTGACTTTC
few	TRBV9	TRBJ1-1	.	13	CASSAGRNTEAFF	TGTGCCAGCAGCGCCGGGAGGAACACTGAAGCTTTCTTT
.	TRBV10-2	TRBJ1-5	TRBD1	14	CASRWTGEAQPQHF	TGCGCCAGCAGATGGACAGGGGAGGCTCAGCCCCAGCATTTT
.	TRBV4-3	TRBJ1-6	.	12	CASSQGGSPLHF	TGCGCCAGCAGCCAGGGGGGATCACCCCTCCACTTT
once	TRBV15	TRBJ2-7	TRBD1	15	CATSRDPGQGYEQYF	TGTGCCACCAGCAGGGACCCGGGACAGGGGTACGAGCAGTACTTC
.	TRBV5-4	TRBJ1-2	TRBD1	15	CASSLGDRDWGGYTF	TGTGCCAGCAGCTTGGGGGACAGGGACTGGGGTGGCTACACCTTC
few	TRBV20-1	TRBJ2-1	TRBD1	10	CSASGTGTFF	TGCAGTGCTAGTGGGACAGGGACGTTCTTC
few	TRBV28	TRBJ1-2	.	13	CASSATGPYGYTF	TGTGCCAGCAGTGCTACAGGGCCTTATGGCTACACCTTC
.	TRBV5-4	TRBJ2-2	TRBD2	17	CASSPTSGGANTGELFF	TGTGCCAGCAGCCCCACGAGCGGGGGTGCGAACACCGGGGAGCTGTTTTTT
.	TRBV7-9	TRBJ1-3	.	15	CASSLAQGGWDTIYF	TGTGCCAGCAGCTTAGCACAGGGTGGTTGGGACACCATATATTTT
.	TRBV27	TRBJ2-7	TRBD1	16	CASSSYRDRGVGEQYF	TGTGCCAGCAGTTCTTACCGGGACAGGGGAGTTGGCGAGCAGTACTTC
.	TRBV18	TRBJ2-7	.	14	CASSPDRMRYEQYF	TGTGCCAGCTCCCCTGACAGGATGCGTTACGAGCAGTACTTC
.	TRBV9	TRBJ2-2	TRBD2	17	CASSVNLLAGGLGELFF	TGTGCCAGCAGCGTAAATCTCCTAGCGGGGGGGCTCGGGGAGCTGTTTTTT
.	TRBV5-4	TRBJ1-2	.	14	CASSSQGSNYGYTF	TGTGCCAGCAGCTCCCAGGGATCGAACTATGGCTACACCTTC